This T cell receptor (beta chain) was recorded in a study of T-cell reconstitution after alpha-beta-depleted transplantation in children. The study, taken as a whole, reports: Some patients showed high day-60 TCRbeta diversity, which derived from surviving recipient T cells and thymic progenitors. A year had passed since transplant, and T-cell counts and diversity by then came mostly from newly produced T cells. Roughly two months post-transplant, alpha-beta T cells reportedly originated from several hundred graft clones that had expanded.

Trimming cost V 6 bases and J 4 bases, with 10 bases left between them. CDR3 length equals 13 residues. Per germline, CDR1 MNHEY and CDR2 SVGAGI. The library targeted TCRbeta and was prepared with unique molecular identifiers. TCRdb analysed the PCR reads with MiXCR anew, one entry per CDR3 protein. Of 500,000 to 650,000 distinct CDR3 sequences in the sample, approximately 12% were seen once. This clonotype was picked up many times. Its target is not known. The chain combines TRBV6-5 with TRBJ2-1; either TRBD1 or TRBD2 may fit D (6 bases each). Sequences were derived from PBMCs, mostly from graft donor cells, sampled 360 days after TCRalphabeta/CD19-depleted stem cell transplant. The TCR was taken from a male patient between 5 and 17 years old who had a stem cell transplant for acute myeloid leukemia, so the T cells may come from the graft donor. In DNA form, the CDR3 reads TGTGCCAGCAGCCGAGGGGGGTACAATGAGCAGTTCTTC. Translated: CASSRGGYNEQFF.